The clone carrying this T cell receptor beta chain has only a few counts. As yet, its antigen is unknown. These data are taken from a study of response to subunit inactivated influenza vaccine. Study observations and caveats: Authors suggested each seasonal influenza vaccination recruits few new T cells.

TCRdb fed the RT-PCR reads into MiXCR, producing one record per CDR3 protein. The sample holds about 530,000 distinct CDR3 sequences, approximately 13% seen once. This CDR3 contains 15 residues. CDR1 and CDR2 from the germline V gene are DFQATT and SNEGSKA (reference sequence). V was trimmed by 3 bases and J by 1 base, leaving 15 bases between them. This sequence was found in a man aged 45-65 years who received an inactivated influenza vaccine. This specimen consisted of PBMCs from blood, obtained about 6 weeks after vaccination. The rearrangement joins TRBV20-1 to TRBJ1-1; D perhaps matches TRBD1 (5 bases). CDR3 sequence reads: CSARDDRFSNTEAFF. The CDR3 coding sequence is TGCAGTGCTAGGGACGACAGATTTTCGAACACTGAAGCTTTCTTT.